The sequence of this TCR beta chain was determined in a study of regulatory T cells in long-lasting Graves disease. Background on the study: For under 3 months, newly diagnosed Graves' patients had been taking antithyroid drugs.

This clonotype was picked up a small number of times. The CDR3 loop spans 16 amino acids. Germline V gene lookup returns CDR1 LNHDA and CDR2 SQIVND (reference sequence). The V gene lost 5 bases and the J gene lost 0 bases, with 14 bases spanning the gap. For TCR beta, libraries came from iRepertoire HTBI primers and Arm-PCR of CDR3 regions. TCRdb reprocessed the multiplex PCR reads via MiXCR and lists one record per CDR3 protein. The repertoire holds a few hundred thousand distinct CDR3 sequences, with around 20% as singletons. Specified time point: newly diagnosed GD, antithyroid drugs for less than 3 months. From PBMCs, RNA was extracted and then used to make the TCR library. This same sample was also taken into another study, of T cells in Graves' hyperthyroidism and ophthalmopathy. This second study notes: Blood shared most expanded thyroid clonotypes above 0.001.

This sequence originates from a woman younger than 45 with Graves disease. Sequenced here: peripheral blood mononuclear cells (PBMCs), sampled at new diagnosis, from a patient treated with antithyroid drugs. The chain has TRBV19 and TRBJ1-3; no firm D call. Written as DNA, the CDR3 is TGTGCCAGTAGTGCGGTCTCGGCTAGCTCTGGAAACACCATATATTTT. Residues: CASSAVSASSGNTIYF.